The rows below give T cell receptor beta chains drawn from one sample of a study of long-term antiretroviral therapy in people with HIV. The method was immunoSEQ multiplex PCR; TCRdb's version includes in-frame clones alone and lacks a portion of them. The repertoire holds 31,000 or so clones, more than 85% seen once, with 7% to 8% in the top ten. Sequencing used unsorted PBMCs, obtained 5 years before starting antiretroviral therapy. These receptors were collected from a man aged 50-59 years with HIV. The CDR3 runs from the conserved cysteine through the conserved F or W. Each record gives: J gene, V gene, D gene, clone size, CDR3 DNA, CDR3 protein. A D gene is named only where the DNA matches it firmly. Size is stated for part of the rows, as once, few or many counts, or as a class when the clone is expanded.

j_call: TRBJ2-7
v_call: TRBV19
d_call: NA
clone_size: NA
cdr3_nt: TGTGCCAGTAGCTGGGGGCTCAGCTCCTACGAGCAGTACTTC
cdr3_aa: CASSWGLSSYEQYF

j_call: TRBJ1-1
v_call: TRBV7-8
d_call: NA
clone_size: NA
cdr3_nt: TGTGCCAGCACCGACGGGGGAACTGAAGCTTTCTTT
cdr3_aa: CASTDGGTEAFF

j_call: TRBJ1-4
v_call: TRBV5-1
d_call: NA
clone_size: NA
cdr3_nt: TGCGCCAGCAGCCCCAGCCCTAATGAAAAACTGTTTTTT
cdr3_aa: CASSPSPNEKLFF

j_call: TRBJ1-3
v_call: TRBV13
d_call: NA
clone_size: NA
cdr3_nt: TGTGCCAGCAGCCCCGGGGGGGCTTTCGGTGGAAACACCATATATTTT
cdr3_aa: CASSPGGAFGGNTIYF

j_call: TRBJ2-5
v_call: TRBV19
d_call: TRBD2
clone_size: NA
cdr3_nt: TGTGCCAGTAGAAAGGGCGGGGGCCAAGAGACCCAGTACTTC
cdr3_aa: CASRKGGGQETQYF

j_call: TRBJ2-1
v_call: TRBV5-1
d_call: TRBD1
clone_size: NA
cdr3_nt: TGCGCCAGCAGCCCGGGACAGGGGACGTACAATGAGCAGTTCTTC
cdr3_aa: CASSPGQGTYNEQFF

j_call: TRBJ1-2
v_call: TRBV5-1
d_call: TRBD1
clone_size: NA
cdr3_nt: TGCGCCAGCAGCTCCCAGGGGGACCTGTATGGCTACACCTTC
cdr3_aa: CASSSQGDLYGYTF

j_call: TRBJ2-1
v_call: TRBV4-2
d_call: NA
clone_size: NA
cdr3_nt: TGTGCCAGCACCAGCGGATCCTCCTACAATGAGCAGTTCTTC
cdr3_aa: CASTSGSSYNEQFF

j_call: TRBJ2-7
v_call: TRBV21-1
d_call: NA
clone_size: NA
cdr3_nt: TGTGCCAGCAGCGCTCAGAGGGCCCCGCGGGAGTGTCGGTACGAGCAGTACTTC
cdr3_aa: CASSAQRAPRECRYEQYF

j_call: TRBJ1-2
v_call: TRBV7-2
d_call: NA
clone_size: NA
cdr3_nt: TGTGCCAGCAGCTTTAGGGGCGTAGGAGGCTACACCTTC
cdr3_aa: CASSFRGVGGYTF

j_call: TRBJ1-3
v_call: TRBV6-6
d_call: TRBD1
clone_size: once
cdr3_nt: TGTGCCAGCAGGCCATACACAGGGGGAGATGGAAACACCATATATTTT
cdr3_aa: CASRPYTGGDGNTIYF

j_call: TRBJ1-5
v_call: TRBV28
d_call: TRBD1
clone_size: NA
cdr3_nt: TGTGCCAGCAGTTTAGGGGACAGTTATAGCAATCAGCCCCAGCATTTT
cdr3_aa: CASSLGDSYSNQPQHF

j_call: TRBJ2-1
v_call: TRBV6-1
d_call: TRBD1
clone_size: NA
cdr3_nt: TGTGCCAGCAGTGCGACAGGGTCCGAGCAGTTCTTC
cdr3_aa: CASSATGSEQFF

j_call: TRBJ1-2
v_call: TRBV4-3
d_call: TRBD1
clone_size: NA
cdr3_nt: TGCGCCAGCAGCCAAGAGGTCCCGGGACAGAGCTATGGCTACACCTTC
cdr3_aa: CASSQEVPGQSYGYTF

j_call: TRBJ2-3
v_call: TRBV10-2
d_call: TRBD2
clone_size: NA
cdr3_nt: TGCGCCAGCAGGCCTACCGGGGGGAGCGGGGGGGCCGCAGATACGCAGTATTTT
cdr3_aa: CASRPTGGSGGAADTQYF

j_call: TRBJ2-7
v_call: TRBV5-6
d_call: TRBD2
clone_size: NA
cdr3_nt: TGTGCCAGCAGCCCCGGACTAGCGGGAGCTTGGAACGAGCAGTACTTC
cdr3_aa: CASSPGLAGAWNEQYF

j_call: TRBJ2-7
v_call: TRBV7-3
d_call: TRBD2
clone_size: NA
cdr3_nt: TGTGCCAGCAGCCAACGCGGGGGGGCGCTTAACGAGCAGTACTTC
cdr3_aa: CASSQRGGALNEQYF

j_call: TRBJ2-7
v_call: TRBV7-9
d_call: TRBD2
clone_size: NA
cdr3_nt: TGTGCCAGCACCCCCTGGGGACTAGCGGAGGCCTACGAGCAGTACTTC
cdr3_aa: CASTPWGLAEAYEQYF

j_call: TRBJ1-1
v_call: TRBV5-4
d_call: NA
clone_size: NA
cdr3_nt: TGTGCCAGCAGCTTGAACGAGGGTGCCACTGAAGCTTTCTTT
cdr3_aa: CASSLNEGATEAFF

j_call: TRBJ2-2
v_call: TRBV7-3
d_call: TRBD2
clone_size: NA
cdr3_nt: TGTGCCAGCAGCCGTACTAGCGGGGCTAACACCGGGGAGCTGTTTTTT
cdr3_aa: CASSRTSGANTGELFF

j_call: TRBJ2-5
v_call: TRBV5-4
d_call: TRBD1
clone_size: NA
cdr3_nt: TGTGCCAGCAGCCGGACAGGGGGTTCACAAGAGACCCAGTACTTC
cdr3_aa: CASSRTGGSQETQYF

j_call: TRBJ2-7
v_call: TRBV7-9
d_call: TRBD1
clone_size: NA
cdr3_nt: TGTGCCAGCAGCTGGACAGGGGCCGCCTACGAGCAGTACTTC
cdr3_aa: CASSWTGAAYEQYF

j_call: TRBJ2-6
v_call: TRBV9
d_call: NA
clone_size: NA
cdr3_nt: TGTGCCAGCAGCGTAGATGCTAGCGATGTGTGGAGGCTTTCAGGGGCCAACGTCCTGACTTTC
cdr3_aa: CASSVDASDVWRLSGANVLTF

j_call: TRBJ1-5
v_call: TRBV27
d_call: NA
clone_size: once
cdr3_nt: TGTGCCAGCAGTTTATTGATGGGAAACCAGCCCCAGCATTTT
cdr3_aa: CASSLLMGNQPQHF

j_call: TRBJ2-1
v_call: TRBV7-3
d_call: NA
clone_size: medium-sized
cdr3_nt: TGTGCCAGCAAATCTTTCGGCTACAATGAGCAGTTCTTC
cdr3_aa: CASKSFGYNEQFF

j_call: TRBJ1-4
v_call: TRBV7-2
d_call: NA
clone_size: NA
cdr3_nt: TGTGCCAGCAGCTTAGGCAGGGTGGGCGAAAAACTGTTTTTT
cdr3_aa: CASSLGRVGEKLFF

j_call: TRBJ2-1
v_call: TRBV9
d_call: TRBD1
clone_size: NA
cdr3_nt: TGTGCCAGCAGCGTAACGGGACAGGGGGCTCAGGAGCAGTTCTTC
cdr3_aa: CASSVTGQGAQEQFF

j_call: TRBJ1-4
v_call: TRBV5-1
d_call: NA
clone_size: NA
cdr3_nt: TGCGCCAGCAGCTTGGGGGGGTCGGGTTCCGAAAAACTGTTTTTT
cdr3_aa: CASSLGGSGSEKLFF

j_call: TRBJ2-3
v_call: TRBV7-9
d_call: TRBD2
clone_size: NA
cdr3_nt: TGTGCCAGCAGTTCTAGCGGGAGAGGTAGCACAGATACGCAGTATTTT
cdr3_aa: CASSSSGRGSTDTQYF

j_call: TRBJ2-4
v_call: TRBV19
d_call: NA
clone_size: NA
cdr3_nt: TGTGCCAGTAAGGGTTCCGGGACCTCAAACATTCAGTACTTC
cdr3_aa: CASKGSGTSNIQYF

j_call: TRBJ2-2
v_call: TRBV12-5
d_call: TRBD1
clone_size: NA
cdr3_nt: TGTGCTACCAGGGGGCGGAACACCGGGGAGCTGTTTTTT
cdr3_aa: CATRGRNTGELFF

j_call: TRBJ1-4
v_call: TRBV7-9
d_call: NA
clone_size: NA
cdr3_nt: TGTGCCAGCTCCCGGGGGATGAATGAAAAACTGTTTTTT
cdr3_aa: CASSRGMNEKLFF

j_call: TRBJ2-1
v_call: TRBV14
d_call: NA
clone_size: NA
cdr3_nt: TGTGCCAGCAGCCGGGACTTATACAATGAGCAGTTCTTC
cdr3_aa: CASSRDLYNEQFF

j_call: TRBJ2-5
v_call: TRBV19
d_call: NA
clone_size: NA
cdr3_nt: TGTGCCAGTAGTGTTACTAGAACCCCAACCAAGACCCAGTACTTC
cdr3_aa: CASSVTRTPTKTQYF

j_call: TRBJ1-4
v_call: TRBV18
d_call: NA
clone_size: NA
cdr3_nt: TGTGCCAGCTCACCGATACTTCCGACGGCTAATGAAAAACTGTTTTTT
cdr3_aa: CASSPILPTANEKLFF

j_call: TRBJ1-6
v_call: TRBV6-1
d_call: NA
clone_size: few
cdr3_nt: TGTGCCAGCAGTGAACGGGCGGGGAGCTCCTATAATTCACCCCTCCACTTT
cdr3_aa: CASSERAGSSYNSPLHF

j_call: TRBJ2-5
v_call: TRBV5-5
d_call: NA
clone_size: NA
cdr3_nt: TGTGCCAGCAGCCCCGGGACGGTAGGGGAGACCCAGTACTTC
cdr3_aa: CASSPGTVGETQYF

j_call: TRBJ2-7
v_call: TRBV7-8
d_call: NA
clone_size: NA
cdr3_nt: TGTGCCAGCAGCTTAGTAATTTGGCCCGCCGGGGGTTCCTACGAGCAGTACTTC
cdr3_aa: CASSLVIWPAGGSYEQYF

j_call: TRBJ2-7
v_call: TRBV19
d_call: TRBD2
clone_size: NA
cdr3_nt: TGTGCCAGTACCTCCTCGGGAGGGTCGGTTGTGCAGTACTTC
cdr3_aa: CASTSSGGSVVQYF

j_call: TRBJ2-3
v_call: TRBV5-8
d_call: NA
clone_size: NA
cdr3_nt: TGTGCCAGCAGCCGAGGGGGGGGGAGCACAGATACGCAGTATTTT
cdr3_aa: CASSRGGGSTDTQYF

j_call: TRBJ1-5
v_call: TRBV2
d_call: TRBD1
clone_size: NA
cdr3_nt: TGTGCCAGCAGCGATATGACAGGGGGCACCAAGCCCCAGCATTTT
cdr3_aa: CASSDMTGGTKPQHF

j_call: TRBJ2-7
v_call: TRBV4-2
d_call: NA
clone_size: NA
cdr3_nt: TGTGCCAGCAGCCAAGTTGGGAGCAGGGAACGTCGCGAGCAGTACTTC
cdr3_aa: CASSQVGSRERREQYF

j_call: TRBJ1-1
v_call: TRBV7-9
d_call: NA
clone_size: NA
cdr3_nt: TGTGCCAGCAGCGGAAATGAAGCTTTCTTT
cdr3_aa: CASSGNEAFF

j_call: TRBJ2-1
v_call: TRBV7-2
d_call: TRBD2
clone_size: NA
cdr3_nt: TGTGCCAGCAAACCCAAGGTTAGCGGGAGTAGTGAGCAGTTCTTC
cdr3_aa: CASKPKVSGSSEQFF

j_call: TRBJ2-3
v_call: TRBV18
d_call: NA
clone_size: NA
cdr3_nt: TGTGCCAGCTCGTTCACAAGGTTAAGGAACACAGATACGCAGTATTTT
cdr3_aa: CASSFTRLRNTDTQYF

j_call: TRBJ1-2
v_call: TRBV7-2
d_call: NA
clone_size: NA
cdr3_nt: TGTGCCAGCAGCTTAGCTCCCCAGGGTCCCTATGGCTACACCTTC
cdr3_aa: CASSLAPQGPYGYTF

j_call: TRBJ2-7
v_call: TRBV7-2
d_call: TRBD2
clone_size: NA
cdr3_nt: TGTGCCAGCAGCCCCGGACTAGCGGGGGCCTCCTACGAGCAGTACTTC
cdr3_aa: CASSPGLAGASYEQYF

j_call: TRBJ1-4
v_call: TRBV19
d_call: NA
clone_size: NA
cdr3_nt: TGTGCCAGCGAACCACCGGGCTTCGAGGGTGAAAAACTGTTTTTT
cdr3_aa: CASEPPGFEGEKLFF

j_call: TRBJ2-1
v_call: TRBV5-6
d_call: NA
clone_size: NA
cdr3_nt: TGTGCCAGCAGCTTCATGAGCGACTACCCCCGGTCTGAGCAGTTCTTC
cdr3_aa: CASSFMSDYPRSEQFF

j_call: TRBJ2-2
v_call: TRBV9
d_call: NA
clone_size: NA
cdr3_nt: TGTGCCAGCAGCTTCCCCTCCGGGACCACAGGGATCGGGGAGCTGTTTTTT
cdr3_aa: CASSFPSGTTGIGELFF

j_call: TRBJ2-1
v_call: TRBV5-6
d_call: TRBD2
clone_size: NA
cdr3_nt: TGTGCCAGCAGCAATCCTTCGGGAGGTGCTGGCAATGAGCAGTTCTTC
cdr3_aa: CASSNPSGGAGNEQFF

j_call: TRBJ2-7
v_call: TRBV2
d_call: NA
clone_size: NA
cdr3_nt: TGTGCCAGCAGTTATCGCCTCGAGGCCGAGCAGTACTTC
cdr3_aa: CASSYRLEAEQYF

j_call: TRBJ2-7
v_call: TRBV5-1
d_call: NA
clone_size: NA
cdr3_nt: TGCGCCAGCAGCTTTTTGGGGTCCTACGAGCAGTACTTC
cdr3_aa: CASSFLGSYEQYF

j_call: TRBJ2-2
v_call: TRBV5-6
d_call: NA
clone_size: NA
cdr3_nt: TGTGCCAGCAGCTTGGCCGTGTTCGGTTACTCAAACACCGGGGAGCTGTTTTTT
cdr3_aa: CASSLAVFGYSNTGELFF

j_call: TRBJ2-6
v_call: TRBV11-2
d_call: NA
clone_size: NA
cdr3_nt: TGTGCCAGCAGCCCTCTATTTGGCGGCTCTGGGGCCAACGTCCTGACTTTC
cdr3_aa: CASSPLFGGSGANVLTF

j_call: TRBJ2-7
v_call: TRBV21-1
d_call: NA
clone_size: NA
cdr3_nt: TGTGCCAGCAGCAAACAGCCGGGTACCCGGGGAAGGTACTTC
cdr3_aa: CASSKQPGTRGRYF

j_call: TRBJ2-2
v_call: TRBV7-3
d_call: NA
clone_size: NA
cdr3_nt: TGTGCCAGCAGCTTAATCTTCTCCGGGGAGCTGTTTTTT
cdr3_aa: CASSLIFSGELFF

j_call: TRBJ1-2
v_call: TRBV6-6
d_call: NA
clone_size: NA
cdr3_nt: TGTGCCACACGACAGGAGGCCCTCTATGGCTACACCTTC
cdr3_aa: CATRQEALYGYTF

j_call: TRBJ2-5
v_call: TRBV4-3
d_call: NA
clone_size: NA
cdr3_nt: TGCGCCAGCAGCCAAGGGCTTAAAGAGACCCAGTACTTC
cdr3_aa: CASSQGLKETQYF

j_call: TRBJ2-1
v_call: TRBV27
d_call: NA
clone_size: NA
cdr3_nt: TGTGCCCGTTTAATCTACAATGAGCAGTTCTTC
cdr3_aa: CARLIYNEQFF